The following is a TCR beta chain sequence with its context. The sample is drawn from a study of T cell changes during pregnancy in multiple sclerosis. Germline-derived CDR1 and CDR2 are ENHRY and SYGVKD. This CDR3 region has 18 residues. The ends lost 2 bases at V and 0 bases at J; junction bases unmatched: 5. The assay was immunoSEQ multiplex PCR, and TCRdb's table has in-frame clones only and misses some. The data show 30,000 to 35,000 clones, almost 90% seen once. The material sequenced was CD4+ T cells from peripheral blood mononuclear cells, taken in the first trimester of pregnancy. The TCR sequence derives from a female donor in good health, enrolled as a control in a pregnancy study. The rearrangement links TRBV10-3 to TRBJ1-6; TRBD1 matches 9 bases. CDR3 region: CAISETPGQGSYNSPLHF. DNA of the CDR3: TGTGCCATCAGTGAGACGCCGGGACAGGGCTCCTATAATTCACCCCTCCACTTT.